This T cell receptor (beta chain) was retrieved from a study of Ad26.COV2.S vaccination and SARS-CoV-2 variants (dated by TCRdb to the early 2020s). Study-level background: Donors in the vaccine arm were drawn from COV1001, a phase I-IIa trial of Ad26.COV2.S in healthy adults that was multicentre, randomized, double-blind and placebo-controlled. Ad26.COV2.S was administered intramuscularly at a dose of 5x10^10 or 1x10^11 viral particles, either as one shot or as two shots given 56 days apart. Sequencing of the TCRbeta repertoire served to evaluate the specificity and breadth of SARS-CoV-2-reactive T cell receptors following Ad26.COV2.S vaccination. The TCR-sequenced set comprised about 32 samples: some 20 Ad26.COV2.S vaccine recipients, 5 placebo recipients and 8 SARS-CoV-2 convalescent individuals. Participants in the trial were split at random into five groups of five each, receiving low-dose or high-dose Ad26.COV2.S once or twice, or else placebo on both occasions. Throughout the experiments and outcome assessment, investigators stayed blinded to trial group allocation.

Spanning cysteine to phenylalanine, the CDR3 consists of 14 amino acids. The DNA shown is the 42-base CDR3, in frame from base 1. CDR1 and CDR2, per the germline V gene, are MNHEY and SVGAGI. Trimming takes 6 bases from V and 4 bases from J, and the germline ends sit 13 bases apart. Per the publication, the treatment or condition label means: around 19 received Ad26.COV2.S at low or high dose, single or two shots; about 5 received placebo; per-sample allocation not given. Repertoires of vaccine and placebo recipients were sequenced from samples collected on day 63 after the first injection. In Cohort 1b, 25 adults aged 18-55 years were enrolled at a single site in Boston, USA, between 29 July and 7 August 2020. As a vaccine, Ad26.COV2.S was a replication-incompetent adenovirus type 26 vector that expressed a prefusion-stabilized SARS-CoV-2 spike protein derived from the original Wuhan strain. The immunoSEQ Assay was used to sequence TCRbeta CDR3 regions. After extraction, genomic DNA underwent amplification by bias-controlled multiplex PCR, followed by high-throughput sequencing. From the authors' description of their analysis: To quantify the absolute abundance of every unique TCRbeta CDR3 region, sequences were collapsed and filtered. Usable DNA was measured by amplifying reference genes present in all nucleated cells, and TCRbeta template counts were normalized to that usable DNA to estimate T cell fraction. Repertoire TCRs were annotated as SARS-CoV-2-specific when V gene, CDR3 amino acid sequence and J gene were exactly matched to a known reactive TCR set. MIRA supplied the reference SARS-CoV-2 TCR set, which was filtered for enrichment in COVID-19-positive ImmuneCODE repertoires so that public or cross-reactive TCRs were removed. Based on the MIRA antigens, annotated TCRs were further analysed at the level of specific ORF or position within ORF. Breadth was defined as annotated unique rearrangements over total unique productive rearrangements; depth was the summed frequency of those rearrangements. Two-sided Wilcoxon rank-sum tests were applied when comparing TCR breadth between groups. In TCRdb, the immuneACCESS table is reduced to in-frame sequences with V and J assigned. These tables do not hold every clone; where another copy was compared, an unresolved V gene accounts for under half, and the others remain unexplained. D and trimming come from the DNA, and the V and J calls and clone size come from that table. The sample profile shows under 600,000 clones; 80% to 90% of them were found once. The ten largest clones take up over 1.5% of the sample.

A remark on this clone: It lacks a known antigen. No base-level quality is on record; no much larger clone is a single base apart.

Broader findings and caveats from the paper: Comparing responses between vaccine doses or regimens was not something the study was powered to do. Comparable non-spike TCR breadth was observed between vaccine and placebo recipients, consistent with only spike being contained in the vaccine. It was noted by the authors that total T cell responses may have been underestimated by the TCR breadth and depth analyses. Substantial breadth of spike-specific CD8+ and CD4+ T cell responses was reported after vaccination. Spike-specific TCR breadth was higher in Ad26.COV2.S recipients than in placebo recipients (P = 0.0014).

Here the sequenced sample was peripheral blood, taken in a trial of Ad26.COV2.S vaccine versus placebo. This sequence uses TRBV6-5 and TRBJ1-3, with TRBD1 as a weak D call on 5 bases. This clonotype originated in a person between 18 and 65 years old who received the Ad26.COV2.S COVID-19 vaccine or a placebo. For the CDR3, the sequence is CASSRRGSGNTIYF. The sequenced DNA: TGTGCCAGCAGCCGACGGGGCAGCGGAAACACCATATATTTT.